Sequencing of this T cell receptor beta chain was carried out in a study of shared clonotypes between healthy human individuals. Study findings and constraints: Although depth was large, rarefaction showed that sequencing of the sorted subsets was incomplete. The four-donor shared clonotypes exceeded non-shared clonotypes in generation probability, with non-shared ones scoring lower.

A remark on this clone: The target antigen is unknown.

The protocol was immunoSEQ multiplex PCR, while the TCRdb copy is restricted to in-frame clones and leaves out a portion. The table has hundreds of thousands of clones, around 67% seen once. Germline V gene sequence: CDR1 SEHNR, CDR2 FQNEAQ (reference sequence). The CDR3 runs to 15 residues. Trimming took 5 bases from V and 6 from J; bases not matched to a gene: 10. This clonotype was sampled from a young woman in good health. The gene calls are TRBV7-9 and TRBJ1-2, with 9 bases matching TRBD1. Specimen: memory CD4+ T cells sorted from blood. Documented subset: CD45RA-negative fraction. Written as DNA, the CDR3 is TGTGCCAGCAGCATGGACAGGGGAGAGTTCGATGGCTACACCTTC. This codes for CASSMDRGEFDGYTF.